The entry that follows covers one T cell receptor beta chain sequence. This record belongs to a study of blood T cell repertoires in COVID-19. Study in general: Spain, Italy and the United States supplied samples that represented acute and convalescent COVID-19.

Authors' data handling: Amplification of reference gene primers was used by the study to estimate nucleated cell counts. The table came from immunoSEQ multiplex PCR; TCRdb's copy has only in-frame clones and leaves some out. Clone size and V and J calls were adopted from that table, with D and trimming inferred from the DNA. Seen here are under 300,000 clones, about four fifths observed once, and the top ten hold around 3.4%. The germline V gene has CDR1 SGHNT and CDR2 YYREEE (reference sequence). Losses at the gene ends were 6 bases for V and 3 bases for J; bases not matched to a gene: 4. The CDR3 sequence is 14 residues long.

The genes are TRBV5-4 and TRBJ2-3, with TRBD1 identical over 10 bases. This clonotype was sampled from a woman younger than 30 with acute or convalescent COVID-19. The sample comprised peripheral blood. In nucleotides, the CDR3 is TGTGCCAGCACGACAGGGGGCCGGACAGATACGCAGTATTTT. Residues: CASTTGGRTDTQYF.